The 19 T cell receptor beta chains below all came from one sample that was sequenced in a study of human T cells and chemical hapten exposure. Stated time point: patch test 1, 2 weeks after DPC sensitization. Indicated treatment: therapeutic diphenylcyclopropenone sensitization with weekly scalp DPC. Total RNA was isolated from whole blood that had not been fractionated. MiXCR was run by TCRdb on the RACE reads, yielding one entry per CDR3 protein. The data show about 41,000 distinct CDR3 sequences, under 4.5% seen once. This specimen was whole blood, taken in connection with sensitization to the hapten diphenylcyclopropenone (DPC). The receptors shown here come from a man aged 45 to 65 with alopecia areata. Some clones in this sample may be carry-over from other donors' samples.

Comment on this clonotype: A much larger clone sits a single nucleotide away, making a read error possible. The V and J genes are TRBV28 and TRBJ1-4; the match to TRBD1 covers 9 bases. The length of the CDR3 is 16 residues. V was pared by 5 bases and J by 10 bases, with 14 bases of the junction left unmatched. Germline V gene lookup returns CDR1 MDHEN and CDR2 SYDVKM. CDR3 nucleotides: TGTGCCAGCAGTCTCGCGGACAGGGGATCATATGGAAAACTGTTTTTT. Its protein is CASSLADRGSYGKLFF.

The chain joins TRBV7-2 to TRBJ1-1; D is ambiguous. In germline, CDR1 is SGHTA, CDR2 FQGNSA. The CDR3 consists of 12 residues. V shed 1 base and J shed 9 bases, with 9 bases lying between them. The CDR3 DNA follows: TGTGCCAGCAGCTTAGACACTTCCCAAGCTTTCTTT. It is translated as CASSLDTSQAFF.

In its sample, this clonotype was seen many times. The genes are TRBV20-1 and TRBJ1-5; D might be TRBD1 (5 bases). V was cut by 2 bases and J by 6 bases, with 8 bases left in between. CDR3 length: 12 amino acids. CDR1 DFQATT and CDR2 SNEGSKA come from the germline V gene (reference sequence). CDR3 bases: TGCAGTGCTAGACAGGGTAGTCAGCCCCAGCATTTT. Its translation is CSARQGSQPQHF.

This clonotype was seen repeatedly, ten times or more. The chain is built from TRBV20-1 and TRBJ1-5, with D possibly TRBD1 on 6 matching bases. Between the trimmed V and J ends, which lost 4 bases and 0 bases, there was a span of 25 bases. This CDR3 is built from 19 residues. Germline CDR1 reads DFQATT; CDR2 reads SNEGSKA (reference sequence). CDR3 region: CSAMAYGGRRHVSNQPQHF. The CDR3 DNA sequence: TGCAGTGCTATGGCCTACGGGGGGCGACGACATGTTAGCAATCAGCCCCAGCATTTT.

This clonotype has ten or more counts. The chain recombines TRBV28 with TRBJ1-1; D is undetermined. V was trimmed by 3 bases and J by 3 bases, leaving 11 bases between them. The CDR3 sequence is 14 residues long. Germline CDR1 and CDR2: MDHEN and SYDVKM. Here the CDR3 DNA reads TGTGCCAGCAGTTTGGGCTGGAGGGACACTGAAGCTTTCTTT. Amino acid sequence: CASSLGWRDTEAFF.

This clonotype was found many times. The chain employs TRBV7-9 and TRBJ2-3, with 8 bases aligning to TRBD1. The CDR3 contains 15 residues. Germline V CDR1 and CDR2: SEHNR, FQNEAQ (reference sequence). V shed 4 bases and J 1 base; nucleotides not matched to a gene: 4. The chain's CDR3 is CASSSGQGGTDTQYF. CDR3 coding DNA: TGTGCCAGCAGCTCTGGACAGGGAGGCACAGATACGCAGTATTTT.

This clonotype is judged medium-sized. This sequence joins TRBV10-1 and TRBJ1-1; the D gene is possibly TRBD1 (6 bases). Per germline, CDR1 WNHNN and CDR2 SYGVQD (reference sequence). The CDR3 extends over 13 amino acids. Trimming stripped 10 bases from V and 0 bases from J, with 12 bases between. CDR3 DNA sequence: TGCGCCACCAGACAGGAGATGAACACTGAAGCTTTCTTT. Translating it yields CATRQEMNTEAFF.

This chain joins TRBV20-1 and TRBJ1-4; D remains ambiguous. The CDR3 covers 15 residues. With 5 bases removed from V and 1 base from J, the gap between germline ends came to 14 bases. Germline assignment: CDR1 DFQATT and CDR2 SNEGSKA (reference sequence). For the CDR3, the DNA is TGCAGTGCTTCACCCCTTGAGGGAACTAATGAAAAACTGTTTTTT. Translating gives CSASPLEGTNEKLFF.

The rearrangement joins TRBV28 to TRBJ2-7, with D uncertain. The CDR3 totals 12 residues. Trimming left V 6 bases short and J 3 bases short, with 9 bases between. Germline CDR1 reads MDHEN; CDR2 reads SYDVKM. This chain's CDR3 is CASSPGNYEQYF. The DNA of the CDR3 is TGTGCCAGCAGCCCCGGTAACTACGAGCAGTACTTC. The full variable domain, with the rest looked up from reference TRBV28 and TRBJ2-7, is DVKVTQSSRYLVKRTGEKVFLECVQDMDHENMFWYRQDPGLGLRLIYFSYDVKMKEKGDIPEGYSVSREKKERFSLILESASTNQTSMYLCASSPGNYEQYFGPGTRLTVT.

There are many counts of this clonotype. V gene TRBV7-2 combines with J gene TRBJ2-3; no firm D call. V lost 6 bases and J 5 bases, leaving 12 bases between the germline ends. Germline V gives CDR1 SGHTA, CDR2 FQGNSA. The CDR3 consists of 13 residues. Here the CDR3 DNA reads TGTGCCAGCAGTGTGGGTATCGGAGATACGCAGTATTTT. It yields the protein CASSVGIGDTQYF. Full variable domain (remainder filled in from reference TRBV7-2 and TRBJ2-3): GAGVSQSPSNKVTEKGKDVELRCDPISGHTALYWYRQSLGQGLEFLIYFQGNSAPDKSGLPSDRFSAERTGGSVSTLTIQRTQQEDSAVYLCASSVGIGDTQYFGPGTRLTVL.

This clonotype was recorded many times. The V and J genes are TRBV29-1 and TRBJ2-5; D remains unclear. CDR3 size: 12 residues. V lost 4 bases and J 6 bases, leaving 12 bases between the germline ends. From germline, CDR1 is SQVTM and CDR2 ANQGSEA. CDR3 sequence (DNA): TGCAGCGTTGTGTTGGGTCCCCAGACCCAGTACTTC. This encodes CSVVLGPQTQYF.

The V call is TRBV5-1, the J call TRBJ1-5, with D perhaps matching TRBD1 (5 bases). The CDR3 sequence is 16 residues long. Between the trimmed V and J ends, which lost 4 bases and 0 bases, there was a span of 14 bases. CDR1 is SGHRS, CDR2 YFSETQ, per germline. In DNA, the CDR3 is TGCGCCAGCAGCCCGGTGGGGGGAAGTAGCAATCAGCCCCAGCATTTT. As protein: CASSPVGGSSNQPQHF.

This clonotype has ten or more counts. The chain joins TRBV30 to TRBJ1-5; D gene uncertain. V was clipped by 0 bases and J by 5 bases, with 8 bases between them. Germline CDR1 GTSNPN, CDR2 SVGIG (reference sequence). CDR3 length equals 13 residues. The CDR3 protein is CAWSVARDQPQHF. The CDR3 DNA follows: TGTGCCTGGAGTGTAGCCCGGGATCAGCCCCAGCATTTT.

There are many counts of this clonotype. This chain connects TRBV20-1 to TRBJ1-1; D possibly corresponds to TRBD1 (6 bases). In germline, CDR1 is DFQATT, CDR2 SNEGSKA (reference sequence). V was cut by 7 bases and J by 1 base, with 13 bases left in between. This CDR3 is 13 amino acids long. The CDR3, as DNA: TGCAGTGTCCGGGGACAATCGAACACTGAAGCTTTCTTT. It translates to CSVRGQSNTEAFF.

The sample holds many counts of this clonotype. The junction departs from germline at one end; a sequencing error may be responsible. J is TRBJ2-7 and V is TRBV7-2, with 16 bases aligning to TRBD2. The CDR3 is 13 amino acids. Germline-derived CDR1 and CDR2 are SGHTA and FQGNSA. The CDR3 protein is CASSPGTSGRGHF. CDR3 nucleotides: TGTGCCAGCAGCCCCGGGACTAGCGGGAGGGGGCACTTC.

This clonotype was seen many times. One junction end disagrees with the germline gene, perhaps due to a read error. CDR3 amino acids: CASSPRRAGPSLSF. The CDR3 DNA reads TGTGCCAGCAGCCCACGCCGGGCAGGCCCATCACTGTCGTTC. The chain has TRBV7-8 and TRBJ2-7; D is ambiguous. The CDR3 loop spans 14 amino acids. Germline V lookup: CDR1 SGHVS, CDR2 FQNEAQ. Filled out from reference TRBV7-8 and TRBJ2-7, the complete variable domain reads GAGVSQSPRYKVAKRGQDVALRCDPISGHVSLFWYQQALGQGPEFLTYFQNEAQLDKSGLPSDRFFAERPEGSVSTLKIQRTQQEDSAVYLCASSPRRAGPSLSFGPGTRLTVT.

This clonotype was detected many times. This chain joins TRBV5-4 and TRBJ1-6, with no clear D. The V gene lost 5 bases and the J gene lost 4 bases, with 7 bases spanning the gap. The CDR3 extends over 13 amino acids. Germline V gives CDR1 SGHNT, CDR2 YYREEE (reference sequence). The CDR3 reads CASRLDYNSPLHF. CDR3 DNA sequence: TGTGCCAGCAGACTGGATTATAATTCACCCCTCCACTTT.

This clonotype was detected many times. J is TRBJ2-5 and V is TRBV7-2; 13 bases line up with TRBD2. The CDR3 spans 18 residues. The germline V gene has CDR1 SGHTA and CDR2 FQGNSA. J was trimmed by 6 bases and V by 4 bases; bases with no gene match: 14. CDR3 nucleotides: TGTGCCAGCAGCTCCATTATCTGGACTAGCGGGAGTAAAAAGACCCAGTACTTC. It yields the protein CASSSIIWTSGSKKTQYF.

In its sample, this clonotype was seen many times. This chain uses TRBV30 with TRBJ2-3; D gene unclear. The V gene's germline CDR1 is GTSNPN and CDR2 SVGIG (reference sequence). V lost 4 bases and J 0 bases, leaving 8 bases between the germline ends. The CDR3 sequence is 13 residues long. CDR3 bases: TGTGCCTGGAACAAAATTAGCACAGATACGCAGTATTTT. This gives the protein CAWNKISTDTQYF.